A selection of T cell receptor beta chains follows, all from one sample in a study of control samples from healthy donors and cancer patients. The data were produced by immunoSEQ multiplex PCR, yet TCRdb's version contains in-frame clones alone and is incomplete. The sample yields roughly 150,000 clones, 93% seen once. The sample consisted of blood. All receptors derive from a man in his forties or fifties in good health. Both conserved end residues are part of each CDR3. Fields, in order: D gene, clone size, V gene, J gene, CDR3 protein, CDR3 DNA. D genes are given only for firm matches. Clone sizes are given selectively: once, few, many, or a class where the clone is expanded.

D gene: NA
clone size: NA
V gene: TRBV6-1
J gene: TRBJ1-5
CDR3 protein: CASSEVLSSNQPQHF
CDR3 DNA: TGTGCCAGCAGTGAAGTATTGAGTAGCAATCAGCCCCAGCATTTT

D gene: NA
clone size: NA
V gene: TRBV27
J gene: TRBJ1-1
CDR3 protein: CASSRTGAWEAFF
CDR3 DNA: TGTGCCAGCAGCCGAACCGGGGCGTGGGAGGCTTTCTTT

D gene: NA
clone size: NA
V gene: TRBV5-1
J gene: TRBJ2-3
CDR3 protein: CASSSGTPSTDTQYF
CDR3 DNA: TGCGCCAGCAGCTCCGGGACCCCGAGCACAGATACGCAGTATTTT

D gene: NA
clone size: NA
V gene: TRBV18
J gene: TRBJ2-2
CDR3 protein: CASSPLDLANTGELFF
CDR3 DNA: TGTGCCAGCTCACCACTAGACCTCGCGAACACCGGGGAGCTGTTTTTT

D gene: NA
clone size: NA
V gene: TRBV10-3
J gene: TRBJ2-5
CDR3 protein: CAISESKEGETQYF
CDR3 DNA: TGTGCCATCAGTGAGTCGAAAGAGGGAGAGACCCAGTACTTC

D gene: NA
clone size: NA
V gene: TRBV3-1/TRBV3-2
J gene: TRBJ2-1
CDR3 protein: CASSLKGINEQFF
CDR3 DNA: TGTGCCAGCAGCCTCAAAGGGATCAATGAGCAGTTCTTC

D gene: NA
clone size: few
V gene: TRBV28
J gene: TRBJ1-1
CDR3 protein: CASSPSDGARAFF
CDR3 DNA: TGTGCCAGCAGCCCCAGCGACGGGGCTCGGGCTTTCTTT

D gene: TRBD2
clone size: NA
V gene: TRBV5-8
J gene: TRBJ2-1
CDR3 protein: CASNPAGAKNEQFF
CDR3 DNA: TGTGCCAGCAACCCGGCGGGAGCGAAGAATGAGCAGTTCTTC

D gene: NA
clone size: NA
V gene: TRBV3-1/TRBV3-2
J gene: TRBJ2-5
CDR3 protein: CASSQASDNQETQYF
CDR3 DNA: TGTGCCAGCAGCCAAGCGTCGGACAACCAAGAGACCCAGTACTTC

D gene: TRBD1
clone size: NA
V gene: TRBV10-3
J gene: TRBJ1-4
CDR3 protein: CAISTTGGSTNEKLFF
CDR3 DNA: TGTGCCATCAGTACGACAGGGGGTTCAACTAATGAAAAACTGTTTTTT

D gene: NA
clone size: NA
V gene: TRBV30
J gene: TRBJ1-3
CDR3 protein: CAWSALTGNTIYF
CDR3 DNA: TGTGCCTGGAGTGCCCTAACTGGAAACACCATATATTTT

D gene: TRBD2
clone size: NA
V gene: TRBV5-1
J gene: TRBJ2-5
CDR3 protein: CASSLLGRSQETQYF
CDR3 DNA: TGCGCCAGCAGCTTGCTCGGGAGGTCTCAAGAGACCCAGTACTTC

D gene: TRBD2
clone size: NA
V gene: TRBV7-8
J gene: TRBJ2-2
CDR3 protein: CASSVGLAGAGELFF
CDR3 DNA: TGTGCCTCCTCAGTGGGCTTAGCGGGAGCCGGGGAGCTGTTTTTT

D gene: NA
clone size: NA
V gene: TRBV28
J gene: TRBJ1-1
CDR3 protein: CASRLRNLNTEAFF
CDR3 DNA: TGTGCCAGCAGATTACGAAACCTGAACACTGAAGCTTTCTTT

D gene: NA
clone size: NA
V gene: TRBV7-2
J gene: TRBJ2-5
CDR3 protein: CASSLGATQEAQYF
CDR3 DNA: TGTGCCAGCAGCTTAGGGGCTACCCAAGAGGCCCAGTACTTC